This T cell receptor beta chain was identified in a study of blood T cell repertoires in COVID-19. Study-wide background: Samples taken during acute and convalescent COVID-19 were collected in the United States, Italy and Spain.

Participants' own reports of clinical history determined their cohort assignment. Germline lookup yields CDR1 SGHDT and CDR2 YYEEEE. V lost 7 bases, J lost 4 bases, and 7 bases stayed unmatched. The CDR3 consists of 14 residues. In the original workflow: Counts of nucleated cells, estimated from reference gene primer amplification, were obtained. Generated by immunoSEQ multiplex PCR, the TCRdb table keeps only in-frame clones and is missing some. V, J and clone size reflect that table, while D and trimming were determined from the DNA. Of over 200,000 clones in the sample, around 92% were seen once. Sequenced material: PBMCs or T cells enriched from blood (not recorded which). The sequence derives from a woman in her 30s with acute COVID-19. This rearrangement joins TRBV5-6 to TRBJ1-1; 10 nucleotides line up with TRBD1. CDR3: CASGRDRGSTEAFF. Here the CDR3 DNA reads TGTGCCAGCGGCCGGGACAGGGGAAGCACTGAAGCTTTCTTT. The full variable domain, in which reference TRBV5-6 and TRBJ1-1 provide the parts outside the CDR3, is DAGVTQSPTHLIKTRGQQVTLRCSPKSGHDTVSWYQQALGQGPQFIFQYYEEEERQRGNFPDRFSGHQFPNYSSELNVNALLLGDSALYLCASGRDRGSTEAFFGQGTRLTVV.